This TCR beta chain was documented in a study of human T cells and chemical hapten exposure. Turning to the study itself: Slight differences in pooled library volume were the main source of varying TCR yields across samples.

Individual cDNA molecules received unique molecular identifiers in the library. Original analysis: Per-sample TCR counts ranged from 23,224 to 690,600, median about 100,000. TCRdb itself ran the RACE reads through MiXCR, one entry per CDR3 protein. The V and J calls shown here were made by TCRdb, not taken from the authors' results. This table has around 70,000 distinct CDR3 sequences, 5.5% to 7.5% appearing once. Study-level results: High-frequency TCRs, those above 1 in 1000, stayed the same after DPC sensitization.

Trimming shortened V by 4 bases and J by 5 bases, and 14 bases separated the two germline ends. From germline, CDR1 is SEHNR and CDR2 FQNEAQ (reference sequence). CDR3 size: 15 residues. This clonotype was counted ten times or more. Its matching antigen is unknown. Time point defined: healthy volunteer bleed at 6 weeks. Before extraction, the whole blood was not fractionated, and total RNA was taken from it. Sequenced sample: whole blood. This chain links TRBV7-9 with TRBJ1-4; TRBD1 is a possible D gene (5 bases). The source is a female donor in good health. Some clones in this sample may be carry-over from other donors' samples. The CDR3 spells CASSYGTGENEKLFF. For the CDR3, the DNA is TGTGCCAGCAGCTACGGGACGGGGGAGAATGAAAAACTGTTTTTT.